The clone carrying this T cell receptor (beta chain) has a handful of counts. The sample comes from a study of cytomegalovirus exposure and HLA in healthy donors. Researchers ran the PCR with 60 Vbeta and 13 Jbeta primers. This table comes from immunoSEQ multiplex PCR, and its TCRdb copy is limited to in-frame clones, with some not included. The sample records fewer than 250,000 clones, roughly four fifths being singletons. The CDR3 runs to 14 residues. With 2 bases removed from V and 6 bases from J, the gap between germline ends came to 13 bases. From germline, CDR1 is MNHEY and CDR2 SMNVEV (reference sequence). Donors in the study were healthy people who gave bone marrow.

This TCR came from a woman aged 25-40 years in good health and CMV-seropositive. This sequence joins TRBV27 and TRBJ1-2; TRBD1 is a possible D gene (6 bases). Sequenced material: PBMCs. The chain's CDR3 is CASSLREKGDGYTF. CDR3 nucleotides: TGTGCCAGCAGTTTAAGGGAGAAGGGGGATGGCTACACCTTC.